This TCR beta chain came from a study of blood T cell repertoires in COVID-19. Study summary: T cells, B-cell-depleted T cells, or PBMCs provided the cDNA or gDNA that served as material.

In the source study's methods: Reference gene primer amplification gave nucleated cell count estimates. TCRdb's table, derived via immunoSEQ multiplex PCR, lists solely in-frame clones and lacks some. The V and J calls and clone size come from that table; D and trimming were worked out from the DNA. The data contain approximately 330,000 clones, around 87% of them singletons. In germline, CDR1 is GTSNPN, CDR2 SVGIG (reference sequence). V lost 4 bases, J lost 0 bases, and 7 bases lay in between. The CDR3 is 13 residues long. Patients at the Seattle site were enrolled during active infection and followed longitudinally.

Source material: peripheral blood. J is TRBJ1-5 and V is TRBV30, with D possibly matching TRBD1 (5 bases). This clonotype was obtained from a woman in her forties with COVID-19, enrolled during active disease. CDR3 DNA sequence: TGTGCCTGGAAGGACAATAGCAATCAGCCCCAGCATTTT. Its translation is CAWKDNSNQPQHF.